The 25 T cell receptor beta chains below come from one sample, sequenced in a study of early T cells in non-severe SARS-CoV-2 infection. TCRdb passed the 5' RACE reads through MiXCR, listing each CDR3 protein once. The sample has about 26,000 distinct CDR3 sequences, 4.5% to 5.5% seen once. What was sequenced was whole blood. These receptors were taken from an adult who was a healthcare worker with PCR-confirmed SARS-CoV-2 infection or an uninfected control (not recorded which).

This clonotype was recorded at least ten times. The chain is built from TRBV2 and TRBJ2-1; D is uncertain. The CDR3 has 14 residues. V was shortened by 4 bases and J by 3 bases, with 10 bases between the two germline ends. Germline CDR1 SNHLY, CDR2 FYNNEI. The CDR3 is CASSVVGSYNEQFF. The CDR3 bases are TGTGCCAGCAGTGTCGTGGGAAGCTACAATGAGCAGTTCTTC. The whole variable domain, filled in from reference TRBV2 and TRBJ2-1, reads EPEVTQTPSHQVTQMGQEVILRCVPISNHLYFYWYRQILGQKVEFLVSFYNNEISEKSEIFDDQFSVERPDGSNFTLKIRSTKLEDSAMYFCASSVVGSYNEQFFGPGTRLTVL.

This clonotype occurred many times. The chain employs TRBV30 and TRBJ2-7; D call uncertain. There are 11 residues in the CDR3. The V gene lost 2 bases and the J gene lost 1 base, with 3 bases spanning the gap. CDR1 GTSNPN and CDR2 SVGIG come from the germline V gene (reference sequence). CDR3: CAWSRSYEQYF. The CDR3 DNA is TGTGCCTGGAGTCGGTCCTACGAGCAGTACTTC.

This clonotype was observed many times. This chain connects TRBV5-1 to TRBJ1-1; D is uncertain. Germline V gives CDR1 SGHRS, CDR2 YFSETQ. Between the trimmed V and J ends, which lost 0 bases and 0 bases, there was a span of 9 bases. The CDR3 contains 15 residues. CDR3 coding DNA: TGCGCCAGCAGCTTGGGCGGCAACCTGAACACTGAAGCTTTCTTT. Translated: CASSLGGNLNTEAFF.

V is TRBV7-8 and J is TRBJ1-2; perhaps TRBD1 as D (6 bases). The CDR3 runs to 16 residues. Trimming removed 5 bases from V and 2 bases from J, with 18 bases in between. Germline-derived CDR1 and CDR2 are SGHVS and FQNEAQ. The CDR3 sequence: CASSDGTRPGNYGYTF. The CDR3 DNA reads TGTGCCAGCAGCGACGGGACAAGGCCAGGGAACTATGGCTACACCTTC.

This clonotype was found many times. This chain joins TRBV12-3 or TRBV12-4 and TRBJ2-5; TRBD2 is a possible D gene (5 bases). V was clipped by 7 bases and J by 2 bases, with 8 bases between them. The length of the CDR3 is 12 residues. Here the CDR3 reads CASNEGQETQYF. The CDR3 coding sequence is TGTGCCAGCAATGAGGGACAAGAGACCCAGTACTTC.

This clonotype came up a few times. The gene calls are TRBV10-2 and TRBJ2-5, with D perhaps given as TRBD1 or TRBD2 (5 bases each). Germline V CDR1 and CDR2: WSHSY, SAAADI. The CDR3 runs 12 residues. V was clipped by 10 bases and J by 7 bases, with 16 bases between them. CDR3 protein: CAIGTPGWTQYF. CDR3 in DNA: TGCGCCATCGGGACCCCCGGTTGGACCCAGTACTTC.

This clonotype came up a few times. This rearrangement joins TRBV4-1 to TRBJ2-2; possible D gene TRBD1, 6 bases. Trimming cost V 4 bases and J 6 bases, with 12 bases left between them. The CDR3 loop spans 14 amino acids. Germline CDR1 is MGHRA and CDR2 is YSYEKL. The CDR3 region is CASSLEGVPGELFF. The CDR3 bases are TGCGCCAGCAGCCTCGAGGGGGTACCCGGGGAGCTGTTTTTT.

This clonotype was counted at least ten times. J is TRBJ2-1 and V is TRBV7-9, with 7 bases matching TRBD1. V dropped 1 base and J dropped 7; count of bases not matched to a gene: 16. The CDR3 totals 18 residues. From germline, CDR1 is SEHNR and CDR2 FQNEAQ (reference sequence). The CDR3 spells CASSLGGRDPTGSNEQFF. DNA for the CDR3: TGTGCCAGCAGCTTAGGGGGCCGGGACCCGACAGGGTCGAATGAGCAGTTCTTC.

This clonotype showed up many times. The CDR3 DNA reads TGTGCCAGCAGCGCGGACAGGGGATGGGGTGGCTACACCTTC. This codes for CASSADRGWGGYTF. This chain uses TRBV7-2 with TRBJ1-2, with TRBD1 matching 9 bases. The CDR3 runs to 14 residues. The germline gives CDR1 SGHTA, CDR2 FQGNSA. V shed 5 bases, J shed 7 bases, and the junction held 8 bases outside the gene matches.

In this sample, this clonotype is medium-sized. V is TRBV5-6 and J is TRBJ1-4; D not resolved. Per germline, CDR1 SGHDT and CDR2 YYEEEE. V dropped 4 bases and J dropped 0 bases, with 10 bases sitting between them. The CDR3 length is 15 residues. The CDR3 coding sequence is TGTGCCAGCAGCACCCGACGGCCAACTAATGAAAAACTGTTTTTT. This codes for CASSTRRPTNEKLFF.

This sequence joins TRBV9 and TRBJ2-3; D may be TRBD1 or TRBD2 (5 bases each). Germline CDR1 and CDR2: SGDLS and YYNGEE. This CDR3 has 15 amino acids. Trimming removed 4 bases from V and 2 bases from J, with 14 bases in between. CDR3 residues: CASSRGPAYTDTQYF. CDR3 DNA: TGTGCCAGCAGCAGGGGACCCGCCTACACAGATACGCAGTATTTT.

Many counts were recorded for this clonotype. The J gene is TRBJ2-7, the V gene TRBV3-1; TRBD2 is a possible D gene (5 bases). V was clipped by 5 bases and J by 5 bases, with 13 bases between them. From germline, CDR1 is LGHDT and CDR2 YNNKEL (reference sequence). This CDR3 region has 13 residues. CDR3 nucleotide sequence: TGTGCCAGCAGCAGAGGGCGAGGCGACGAGCAGTACTTC. Protein sequence: CASSRGRGDEQYF.

This clonotype was recorded at least ten times. The V call is TRBV18, the J call TRBJ1-6; D is perhaps TRBD1 (5 bases). Germline loops: CDR1 KGHSH, CDR2 LQKENI. The V end was cut by 3 bases, the J end by 6 bases, with 15 bases between. The CDR3 loop spans 16 amino acids. CDR3 sequence: CASSPGTPMGNSPLHF. The DNA of the CDR3 is TGTGCCAGCTCACCGGGGACGCCAATGGGTAATTCACCCCTCCACTTT.

V is TRBV10-3 and J is TRBJ2-3; tentatively, D is TRBD2 (6 bases). The germline gives CDR1 ENHRY, CDR2 SYGVKD. CDR3 length equals 14 residues. Trimming pared 6 bases from V and 6 bases from J, leaving 16 bases between. The CDR3 region is CAIRADTSRDTQYF. For the CDR3, the DNA is TGTGCCATCAGAGCTGATACTAGCAGGGATACGCAGTATTTT.

The table lists this clonotype with a count of one. The DNA for the CDR3 is TGTGCCAGCAGCAAGGACAGGGACTATGGCTACACCTTC. It specifies CASSKDRDYGYTF. The V gene is TRBV11-1, the J gene TRBJ1-2, with TRBD1 matching over 8 bases. Trimming removed 5 bases from V and 3 bases from J; junction bases left unmatched: 2. Germline V gene sequence: CDR1 SGHAT, CDR2 FQDESV (reference sequence). This CDR3 contains 13 residues.

There are many counts of this clonotype. CDR3 sequence reads: CASSLKGGSDEQYF. As DNA, the CDR3 is TGTGCCAGCAGCTTAAAGGGTGGTTCGGACGAGCAGTACTTC. The V gene is TRBV11-2, the J gene TRBJ2-7; D is undetermined. Germline CDR1 SGHAT, CDR2 FQNNGV. V gave up 2 bases and J gave up 5 bases, with 13 bases separating them. This CDR3 spans 14 amino acids.

Worth noting for this clonotype: A single base separates this from a much larger clone, so it may be a read error. This CDR3 reads CASSIQGSEEQYF. CDR3 DNA: TGTGCCAGCAGCATACAGGGGTCGGAAGAGCAGTACTTC. The rearrangement joins TRBV5-8 to TRBJ2-7, with TRBD1 matching over 7 bases. V shed 4 bases, J shed 7 bases, and the junction held 8 bases outside the gene matches. Germline V lookup: CDR1 SGHTS, CDR2 YDEGEE. The length of the CDR3 is 13 residues. Full variable domain (remainder filled in from reference TRBV5-8 and TRBJ2-7): EAGVTQSPTHLIKTRGQQATLRCSPISGHTSVYWYQQALGLGLQFLLWYDEGEERNRGNFPPRFSGRQFPNYSSELNVNALELEDSALYLCASSIQGSEEQYFGPGTRLTVT.

This clonotype was counted at least ten times. The chain couples TRBV11-3 to TRBJ2-5; 12 nucleotides match TRBD2. Germline assignment: CDR1 SGHNT and CDR2 YENEEA. The ends lost 2 bases at V and 4 bases at J; junction bases unmatched: 5. The CDR3 has 16 amino acids. CDR3 sequence reads: CASSLSASGGGETQYF. The DNA for the CDR3 is TGTGCCAGCAGCTTATCGGCTAGCGGGGGGGGAGAGACCCAGTACTTC.

This clonotype was counted between two and nine times. DNA for the CDR3: TGCAGTGCGGGATCCAGGAAAGAGACCCAGTACTTC. As protein: CSAGSRKETQYF. V and J are TRBV20-1 and TRBJ2-5, with D unresolved. The CDR3 length is 12 residues. Deletions cut 6 bases from V and 3 bases from J, with 11 bases between. From germline, CDR1 is DFQATT and CDR2 SNEGSKA (reference sequence).

V usage is TRBV5-1 and J usage is TRBJ2-5, with 13 nucleotides matching TRBD2. The CDR3 is 15 amino acids. Trimming took 4 bases from V and 2 from J; bases not matched to a gene: 2. Per the germline V gene, CDR1 is SGHRS and CDR2 is YFSETQ. The CDR3 DNA sequence: TGCGCCAGCAGCGGGGGACTAGCGGGGCAAGAGACCCAGTACTTC. This gives the protein CASSGGLAGQETQYF.

The chain combines TRBV7-2 with TRBJ2-3, with a weak D call TRBD2 (7 bases). Deletions cut 0 bases from V and 5 bases from J, with 12 bases between. The CDR3 loop spans 15 amino acids. Germline CDR1 SGHTA, CDR2 FQGNSA. CDR3 sequence: CASSLAGGPGDTQYF. The CDR3 coding sequence is TGTGCCAGCAGCTTAGCGGGGGGGCCGGGAGATACGCAGTATTTT.

A few counts support this clonotype. V usage is TRBV6-1 and J usage is TRBJ2-3, with D possibly TRBD2 on 6 matching bases. Germline loops: CDR1 MNHNS, CDR2 SASEGT. V was cut by 7 bases and J by 4 bases, with 15 bases left in between. CDR3 length: 14 amino acids. In nucleotides, the CDR3 is TGTGCCAGCACACTCAGTCGGGAGCCAGATACGCAGTATTTT. This gives the protein CASTLSREPDTQYF.

For the CDR3, the DNA is TGTGCCAGCAGCTCACCGGGCGGGGGGACAGATACGCAGTATTTT. As protein: CASSSPGGGTDTQYF. The chain combines TRBV7-3 with TRBJ2-3; 8 bases fit TRBD2. The CDR3 sequence is 15 residues long. CDR1 SGHTA and CDR2 FQGTGA come from the germline V gene. The junction had 6 bases not matched to a gene; V was cut back by 4 bases and J by 3 bases.

This clonotype was seen a few times. CDR3 sequence reads: CASSYSDSSYTF. CDR3 sequence (DNA): TGTGCCAGCAGTTACTCGGACTCAAGCTACACCTTC. The chain combines TRBV7-9 with TRBJ1-2; D is undetermined. Trimming shortened V by 6 bases and J by 9 bases, and 14 bases separated the two germline ends. Germline V gene lookup returns CDR1 SEHNR and CDR2 FQNEAQ (reference sequence). The CDR3 consists of 12 residues.

This clonotype appeared many times. V is TRBV29-1 and J is TRBJ2-3; perhaps TRBD1 as D (6 bases). The CDR3 sequence is 14 residues long. The germline V and J ends were trimmed by 8 bases and 1 base, with 16 bases remaining between them. CDR1 SQVTM and CDR2 ANQGSEA come from the germline V gene. The CDR3 sequence is CSIMGAGGTDTQYF. As DNA, the CDR3 is TGCAGCATAATGGGGGCAGGGGGCACAGATACGCAGTATTTT.